A selection of T cell receptor beta chains follows, all from one sample in a study of T cell responses to AZD1222 COVID-19 vaccine. The assay was immunoSEQ multiplex PCR, and TCRdb's table has in-frame clones only and misses some. Of around 130,000 clones in the sample, about 93% were seen once. Here the sequenced sample was peripheral blood, taken on day 0 of AZD1222 vaccination. The receptor set was obtained from an adult in good health. Both conserved end residues are part of each CDR3. Fields, in order: J gene, D gene, clone size, V gene, CDR3 DNA, CDR3 protein. D genes are given only for firm matches. Rows may omit the clone size; those that give it use once, few, many or a size class.

>TRBJ1-1|NA|NA|TRBV18
TGTGCCAGCTCAGACAGCATGAACACTGAAGCTTTCTTT
CASSDSMNTEAFF
>TRBJ1-2|NA|NA|TRBV19
TGTGCCAGTAGTACCCTAAGGGACGGAAACTATGGCTACACCTTC
CASSTLRDGNYGYTF
>TRBJ1-1|TRBD1|NA|TRBV2
TGTGCCAGCAGATCAGAACAGGGGGGGCTGAACACTGAAGCTTTCTTT
CASRSEQGGLNTEAFF
>TRBJ2-4|NA|NA|TRBV7-9
TGTGCCAGCAGCTTAGCGCTGAATCAGGGTTCGAACATTCAGTACTTC
CASSLALNQGSNIQYF
>TRBJ1-2|NA|NA|TRBV9
TGTGCCAGCAGCGTAGCTTGGGGATACTCTAACTATGGCTACACCTTC
CASSVAWGYSNYGYTF
>TRBJ1-4|NA|NA|TRBV11-2
TGTGCCAGCAGCTTAGGCGGCCCGGGACGGCAGAATGAAAAACTGTTTTTT
CASSLGGPGRQNEKLFF
>TRBJ1-2|NA|NA|TRBV5-4
TGTGCCAGCAGCTTAGACGGCGACTATGGCTACACCTTC
CASSLDGDYGYTF
>TRBJ1-2|NA|NA|TRBV19
TGTGCCAGTGAGCGGCAGGCTAACTATGGCTACACCTTC
CASERQANYGYTF
>TRBJ1-1|TRBD1|few|TRBV5-1
TGCGCCAGCAACCTAGGACAGGCGAACACTGAAGCTTTCTTT
CASNLGQANTEAFF
>TRBJ1-1|NA|NA|TRBV27
TGTGCCAGCAGTTCTTCCTGGACCGATGAAGCTTTCTTT
CASSSSWTDEAFF
>TRBJ1-5|NA|NA|TRBV6-5
TGTGCCAGCAGTCGGACCATCAATCAGCCCCAGCATTTT
CASSRTINQPQHF
>TRBJ1-6|NA|few|TRBV5-1
TGCGCCAGCAGCTTGGACCCCTATAATTCACCCCTCCACTTT
CASSLDPYNSPLHF
>TRBJ2-2|TRBD2|few|TRBV19
TGTGCCAGTAGTAAAAAAGCGGGGGGGCTGATCAACACCGGGGAGCTGTTTTTT
CASSKKAGGLINTGELFF
>TRBJ2-7|NA|NA|TRBV27
TGTGCCAGCAGTTTGAAGTGGGAAAGGAACTTCTACGAGCAGTACTTC
CASSLKWERNFYEQYF
>TRBJ2-3|TRBD2|NA|TRBV10-1
TGCGCCAGCCACCCGGGAGGGGGGTCCTCAGATACGCAGTATTTT
CASHPGGGSSDTQYF
>TRBJ1-3|NA|NA|TRBV9
TGTGCCAGCAGCCTCTCGGGATCTGGAAACACCATATATTTT
CASSLSGSGNTIYF
>TRBJ2-3|TRBD2|NA|TRBV30
TGTGCCTGGAGTGTACTGTTTCCGGTGACTAGCGGGGTTAGCACAGATACGCAGTATTTT
CAWSVLFPVTSGVSTDTQYF
>TRBJ1-2|NA|NA|TRBV10-2
TGCGCCAGCAGTGAGTCAAGGACCCGCTCTAACTATGGCTACACCTTC
CASSESRTRSNYGYTF
>TRBJ2-3|NA|NA|TRBV5-5
TGTGCCAGCAGTCGCCGGGACATAACAGATACGCAGTATTTT
CASSRRDITDTQYF
>TRBJ1-5|TRBD1|NA|TRBV19
TGTGCCAGTAGTATAGCCTTCCCGGGACAGGGCAGAACTTATAGCAATCAGCCCCAGCATTTT
CASSIAFPGQGRTYSNQPQHF
>TRBJ1-1|NA|NA|TRBV12-3/TRBV12-4
TGTGCCAGCAGTTTTTTGAACACTGAAGCTTTCTTT
CASSFLNTEAFF
>TRBJ1-5|NA|NA|TRBV2
TGTGCCAGCAGCCGCGACATGGGTCAGGGTGGGCCCCAGCATTTT
CASSRDMGQGGPQHF
>TRBJ1-1|TRBD1|once|TRBV4-1
TGCGCCAGCAGCCAAGATCGGGGACAGGGCGACCCGAACACTGAAGCTTTCTTT
CASSQDRGQGDPNTEAFF
>TRBJ1-2|NA|once|TRBV5-1
TGCGCCAGCAAGGGGACGAACAGCGAAAATGGCTACACCTTC
CASKGTNSENGYTF
>TRBJ2-4|TRBD2|NA|TRBV5-4
TGTGCCAGCAGCTTGGGACTAGCGGGGGGAAACATTCAGTACTTC
CASSLGLAGGNIQYF
>TRBJ1-5|NA|NA|TRBV6-6
TGTGCCAGCAGCCGACCCCCCGTGGCAGGGCTCAATCAGCCCCAGCATTTT
CASSRPPVAGLNQPQHF
>TRBJ2-7|NA|NA|TRBV27
TGTGCCAGCAGCCAGGGATTATACTACGAGCAGTACTTC
CASSQGLYYEQYF
>TRBJ1-6|TRBD1|NA|TRBV27
TGTGCCAGCAGTTCCGGCGGAGGGGGCTTCGGATCACCCCTCCACTTT
CASSSGGGGFGSPLHF
>TRBJ1-5|NA|NA|TRBV6-2/TRBV6-3
TGTGCCAGCAGTTACTCGGGGCTTAGCAATCAGCCCCAGCATTTT
CASSYSGLSNQPQHF
>TRBJ1-2|TRBD1|NA|TRBV30
TGTGCCTGGCTAAGACAGGGCGGCGGCTATGGCTACACCTTC
CAWLRQGGGYGYTF
>TRBJ1-2|NA|NA|TRBV4-1
TGCGCCAGCAGCCCTTCGGGCAGGTATGGCTACACCTTC
CASSPSGRYGYTF
>TRBJ1-3|NA|NA|TRBV7-9
TGTGCCAGCAGCTTAGCGCTAAGGACGGTTGGAAACACCATATATTTT
CASSLALRTVGNTIYF
>TRBJ1-5|NA|NA|TRBV7-2
TGTGCCAGCAGCTCCGACAGGATCTATCAGCCCCAGCATTTT
CASSSDRIYQPQHF
>TRBJ1-1|NA|NA|TRBV30
TGTGCCTGGACGGCCTACACTGAAGCTTTCTTT
CAWTAYTEAFF
>TRBJ1-1|NA|NA|TRBV6-1
TGTGCCAGCAGTGAATCCCCGGGTTCAGAAGCTTTCTTT
CASSESPGSEAFF
>TRBJ1-4|NA|NA|TRBV7-9
TGTGCCAGCAGCTTAGTGGGGGAAAAACTGTTTTTT
CASSLVGEKLFF
>TRBJ1-2|NA|NA|TRBV6-5
TGTGCCAGCAGTTACTCCGGGACGGATGGCTACACCTTC
CASSYSGTDGYTF
>TRBJ2-6|NA|NA|TRBV5-4
TGTGCCAGCAGCTTTACAGGGAAATTGGTTTCCAACGTCCTGACTTTC
CASSFTGKLVSNVLTF
>TRBJ1-4|NA|NA|TRBV19
TGTGCCAGTAGTTCTTCCGGGACACCGAATGAAAAACTGTTTTTT
CASSSSGTPNEKLFF
>TRBJ1-1|NA|once|TRBV7-9
TGTGCCAGCAGCTTGTTGATGAACACTGAAGCTTTCTTT
CASSLLMNTEAFF
>TRBJ1-6|NA|NA|TRBV7-6
TGTGCCAGCAGCTTAGGCAGAACTGCAAACTCACCCCTCCACTTT
CASSLGRTANSPLHF
>TRBJ1-2|NA|NA|TRBV7-9
TGTGCCAGCAGCCGGACGGATGCTTATGGCTACACCTTC
CASSRTDAYGYTF
>TRBJ1-2|NA|NA|TRBV3-1/TRBV3-2
TGTGCCAGCGGACCTGGCAGATGGTATGGCTACACCTTC
CASGPGRWYGYTF
>TRBJ1-5|NA|NA|TRBV6-5
TGTGCCAGCAGCCAAAAGAGGCATAGCAATCAGCCCCAGCATTTT
CASSQKRHSNQPQHF
>TRBJ1-3|NA|few|TRBV7-6
TGTGCCAGCGGCGTCAGCTCTGGAAACACCATATATTTT
CASGVSSGNTIYF
>TRBJ1-1|NA|NA|TRBV20-1
TGCAGTGCTACAGGGTCGGGGGAAGCTTTCTTT
CSATGSGEAFF
>TRBJ1-6|TRBD1|NA|TRBV11-2
TGTGCCAGCAGCTTAGTAAGACAGGGTGGTTCACCCCTCCACTTT
CASSLVRQGGSPLHF
>TRBJ1-2|TRBD1|NA|TRBV2
TGTGCCAGCGACAGGGGGCTTGACTATGGCTACACCTTC
CASDRGLDYGYTF
>TRBJ2-1|NA|NA|TRBV19
TGTGCCAGTACCAGGACCGAGAGCTCCTACAATGAGCAGTTCTTC
CASTRTESSYNEQFF
>TRBJ2-7|NA|NA|TRBV30
TGTGCCTGGAGTGCAACCACAAGAGGGGTCCCCTTCGACGAGCAGTACTTC
CAWSATTRGVPFDEQYF
>TRBJ2-4|NA|few|TRBV19
TGTGCCAGTAGTACCTTAGGGTTAGGCAAAAACATTCAGTACTTC
CASSTLGLGKNIQYF
>TRBJ2-5|NA|NA|TRBV7-9
TGTGCCAGCAGCCCCGGGCGGGGATCGGAGACCCAGTACTTC
CASSPGRGSETQYF
>TRBJ1-2|TRBD1|few|TRBV11-2
TGTGCCAGCAGCTTAGTCCCGGGACAGGGGGCTTTTGGCTACACCTTC
CASSLVPGQGAFGYTF
>TRBJ2-3|NA|NA|TRBV3-1/TRBV3-2
TGTGCCAGCAGCCAAGGGGGTGGAGATACGCAGTATTTT
CASSQGGGDTQYF
>TRBJ2-1|NA|NA|TRBV11-2
TGTGCCAGCAGCTACCAATCGGGGAATTCCTACAATGAGCAGTTCTTC
CASSYQSGNSYNEQFF
>TRBJ2-3|TRBD1|NA|TRBV13
TGTGCCAGCAGCCCACAGGGGGAGCCCCAGTATTTT
CASSPQGEPQYF
>TRBJ1-1|TRBD1|NA|TRBV5-1
TGCGCCAGCAGCCTGGGGGACAGGGGTACTGAAGCTTTCTTT
CASSLGDRGTEAFF
>TRBJ1-5|TRBD1|NA|TRBV28
TGTGCCAGCAGTTTATCAGACAGGGGCAATCAGCCCCAGCATTTT
CASSLSDRGNQPQHF
>TRBJ2-7|NA|NA|TRBV11-2
TGTGCCAGCAGCTTATTCTCCTCATTCTCCTACGAGCAGTACTTC
CASSLFSSFSYEQYF
>TRBJ2-3|NA|NA|TRBV6-6
TGTGCCAGCAGTCCCATGGGAGTGTCGGGAGTGGATACGCAGTATTTT
CASSPMGVSGVDTQYF